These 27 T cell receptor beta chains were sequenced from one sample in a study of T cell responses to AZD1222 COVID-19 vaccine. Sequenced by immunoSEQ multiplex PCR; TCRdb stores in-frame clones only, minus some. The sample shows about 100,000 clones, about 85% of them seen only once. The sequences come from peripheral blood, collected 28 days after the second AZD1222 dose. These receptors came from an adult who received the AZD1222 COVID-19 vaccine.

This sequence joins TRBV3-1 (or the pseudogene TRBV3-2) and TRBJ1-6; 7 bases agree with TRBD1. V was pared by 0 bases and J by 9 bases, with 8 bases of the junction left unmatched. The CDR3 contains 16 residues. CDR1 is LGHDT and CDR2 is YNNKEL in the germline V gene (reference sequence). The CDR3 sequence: CASSQEGGGGISPLHF. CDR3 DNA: TGTGCCAGCAGCCAAGAAGGGGGCGGAGGGATTTCACCCCTCCACTTT.

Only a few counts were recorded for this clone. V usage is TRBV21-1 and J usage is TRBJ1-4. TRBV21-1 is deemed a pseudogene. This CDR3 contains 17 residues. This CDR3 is CASSKTGQETTNEKLFF. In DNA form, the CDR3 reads TGTGCCAGCAGCAAAACGGGCCAGGAGACAACTAATGAAAAACTGTTTTTT.

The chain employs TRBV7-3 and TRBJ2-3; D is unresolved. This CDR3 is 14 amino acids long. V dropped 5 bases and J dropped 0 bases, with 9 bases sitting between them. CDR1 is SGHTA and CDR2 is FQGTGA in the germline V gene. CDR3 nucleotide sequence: TGTGCCAGCAGCGAAGATTCTAGCACAGATACGCAGTATTTT. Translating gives CASSEDSSTDTQYF. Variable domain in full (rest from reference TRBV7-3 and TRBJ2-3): GAGVSQTPSNKVTEKGKYVELRCDPISGHTALYWYRQSLGQGPEFLIYFQGTGAADDSGLPNDRFFAVRPEGSVSTLKIQRTERGDSAVYLCASSEDSSTDTQYFGPGTRLTVL.

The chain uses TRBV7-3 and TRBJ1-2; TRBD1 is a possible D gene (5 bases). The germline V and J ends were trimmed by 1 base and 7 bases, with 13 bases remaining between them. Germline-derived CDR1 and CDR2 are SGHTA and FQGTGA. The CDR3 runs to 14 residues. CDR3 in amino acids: CASSLRTGAGGYTF. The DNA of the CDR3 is TGTGCCAGCAGCTTAAGGACCGGGGCTGGTGGCTACACCTTC.

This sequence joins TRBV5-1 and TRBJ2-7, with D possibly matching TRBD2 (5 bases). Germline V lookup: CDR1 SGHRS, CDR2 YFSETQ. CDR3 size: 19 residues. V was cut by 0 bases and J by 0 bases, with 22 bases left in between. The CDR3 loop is CASSLGPPGGTGSSYEQYF. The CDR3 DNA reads TGCGCCAGCAGCTTGGGTCCCCCCGGTGGAACGGGGAGCTCCTACGAGCAGTACTTC.

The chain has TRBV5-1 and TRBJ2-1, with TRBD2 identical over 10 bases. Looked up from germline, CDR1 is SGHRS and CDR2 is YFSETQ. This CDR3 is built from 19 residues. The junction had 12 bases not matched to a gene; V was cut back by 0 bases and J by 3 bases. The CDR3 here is CASSLAGLADYTNYNEQFF. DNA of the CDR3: TGCGCCAGCAGCTTGGCCGGACTAGCGGACTATACCAACTACAATGAGCAGTTCTTC.

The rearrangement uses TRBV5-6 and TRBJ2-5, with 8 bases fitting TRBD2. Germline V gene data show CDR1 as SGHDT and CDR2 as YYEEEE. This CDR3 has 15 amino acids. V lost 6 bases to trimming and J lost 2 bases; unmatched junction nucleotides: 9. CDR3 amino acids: CASTPGLAGQETQYF. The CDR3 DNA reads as TGTGCCAGCACCCCCGGTTTAGCGGGGCAAGAGACCCAGTACTTC.

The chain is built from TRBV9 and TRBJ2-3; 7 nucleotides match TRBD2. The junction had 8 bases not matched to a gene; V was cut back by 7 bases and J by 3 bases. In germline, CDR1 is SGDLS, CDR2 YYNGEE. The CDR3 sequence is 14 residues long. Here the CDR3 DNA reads TGTGCCAGCGGGAGCGGGACCTCGACAGATACGCAGTATTTT. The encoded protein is CASGSGTSTDTQYF.

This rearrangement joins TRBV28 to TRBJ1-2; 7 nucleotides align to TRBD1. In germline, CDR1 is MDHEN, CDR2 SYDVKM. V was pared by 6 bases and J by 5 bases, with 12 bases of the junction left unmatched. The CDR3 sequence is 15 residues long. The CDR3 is CASSLPGQEEYGYTF. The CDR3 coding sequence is TGTGCCAGCAGCCTTCCAGGACAGGAAGAATATGGCTACACCTTC.

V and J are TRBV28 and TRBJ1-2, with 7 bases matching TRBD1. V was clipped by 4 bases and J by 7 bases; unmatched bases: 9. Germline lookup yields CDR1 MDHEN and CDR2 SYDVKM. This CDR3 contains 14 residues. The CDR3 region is CASSWNRGLAGYTF. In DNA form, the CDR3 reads TGTGCCAGCAGTTGGAACAGGGGTCTGGCTGGCTACACCTTC.

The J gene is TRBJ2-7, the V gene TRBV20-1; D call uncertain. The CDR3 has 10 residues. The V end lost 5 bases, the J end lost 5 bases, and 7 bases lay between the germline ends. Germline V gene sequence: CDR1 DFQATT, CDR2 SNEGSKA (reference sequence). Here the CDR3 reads CSARQNEQYF. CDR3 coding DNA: TGCAGTGCTCGGCAGAACGAGCAGTACTTC.

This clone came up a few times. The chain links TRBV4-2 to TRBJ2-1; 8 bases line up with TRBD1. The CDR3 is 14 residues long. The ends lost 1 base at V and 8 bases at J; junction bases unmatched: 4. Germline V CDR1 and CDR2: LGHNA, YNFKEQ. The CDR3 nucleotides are TGTGCCAGCAGCCAAGGGACAGGGAATGATGAGCAGTTCTTC. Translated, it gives CASSQGTGNDEQFF.

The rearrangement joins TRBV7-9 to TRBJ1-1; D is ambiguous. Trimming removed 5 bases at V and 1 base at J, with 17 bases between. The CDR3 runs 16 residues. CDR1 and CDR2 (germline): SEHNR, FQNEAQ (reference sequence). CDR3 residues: CASSPLGMWGNTEAFF. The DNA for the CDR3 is TGTGCCAGCAGCCCCCTCGGGATGTGGGGGAACACTGAAGCTTTCTTT.

The CDR3 is CSVGDRAVYEQFF. The CDR3 DNA follows: TGCAGCGTTGGAGACAGGGCCGTTTATGAGCAGTTCTTC. The V and J genes are TRBV29-1 and TRBJ2-1, with 7 bases that match TRBD1. CDR1 SQVTM and CDR2 ANQGSEA come from the germline V gene. V trimming: 4 bases; J trimming: 8 bases; junction bases outside the gene matches: 8. The CDR3 length is 13 residues.

The CDR3 sequence: CASSIDRTISGANVLTF. The CDR3 nucleotides are TGTGCCAGTAGTATAGATCGGACGATCTCTGGGGCCAACGTCCTGACTTTC. The rearrangement uses TRBV19 and TRBJ2-6; unclear D gene. The CDR3 spans 17 residues. Trimming removed 0 bases from V and 0 bases from J, with 9 bases in between. Germline CDR1 reads LNHDA; CDR2 reads SQIVND (reference sequence).

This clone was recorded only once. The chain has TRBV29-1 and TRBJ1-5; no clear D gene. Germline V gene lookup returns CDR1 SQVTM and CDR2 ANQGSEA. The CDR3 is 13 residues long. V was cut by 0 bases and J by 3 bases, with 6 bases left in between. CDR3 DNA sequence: TGCAGCGTTGAAGAATCGAACAATCAGCCCCAGCATTTT. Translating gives CSVEESNNQPQHF.

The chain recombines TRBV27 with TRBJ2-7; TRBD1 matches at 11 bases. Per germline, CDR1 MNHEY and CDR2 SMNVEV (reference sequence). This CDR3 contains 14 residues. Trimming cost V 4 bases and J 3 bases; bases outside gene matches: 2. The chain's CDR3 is CASSSGTGGYEQYF. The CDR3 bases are TGTGCCAGCAGTTCCGGGACAGGGGGCTACGAGCAGTACTTC.

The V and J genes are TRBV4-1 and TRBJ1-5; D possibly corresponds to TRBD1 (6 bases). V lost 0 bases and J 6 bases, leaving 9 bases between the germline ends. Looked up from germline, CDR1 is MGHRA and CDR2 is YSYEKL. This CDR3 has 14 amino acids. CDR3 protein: CASSQDRGVQPQHF. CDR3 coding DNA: TGCGCCAGCAGCCAAGATAGGGGGGTTCAGCCCCAGCATTTT.

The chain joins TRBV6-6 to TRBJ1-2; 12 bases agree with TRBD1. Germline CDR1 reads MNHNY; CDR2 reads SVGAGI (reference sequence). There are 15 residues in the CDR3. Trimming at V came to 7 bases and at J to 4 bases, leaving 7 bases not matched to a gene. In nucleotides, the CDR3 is TGTGCCAGCACCTCCGGGACAGGGGGCGGCTATGGCTACACCTTC. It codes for CASTSGTGGGYGYTF.

The CDR3: CAWSRTYEQYF. The CDR3 DNA reads TGTGCCTGGAGTAGGACCTACGAGCAGTACTTC. V usage is TRBV30 and J usage is TRBJ2-7; D unclear. Trimming removed 2 bases from V and 2 bases from J, with 4 bases in between. The CDR3 contains 11 residues. Germline loops: CDR1 GTSNPN, CDR2 SVGIG (reference sequence). The whole variable domain, remainder taken from reference TRBV30 and TRBJ2-7, is SQTIHQWPATLVQPVGSPLSLECTVEGTSNPNLYWYRQAAGRGLQLLFYSVGIGQISSEVPQNLSASRPQDRQFILSSKKLLLSDSGFYLCAWSRTYEQYFGPGTRLTVT.

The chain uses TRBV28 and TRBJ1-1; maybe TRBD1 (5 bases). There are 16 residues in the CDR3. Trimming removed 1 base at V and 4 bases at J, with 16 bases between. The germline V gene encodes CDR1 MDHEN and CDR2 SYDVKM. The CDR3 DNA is TGTGCCAGCAGTTTATCCCATTCAGGGTGGAGCACTGAAGCTTTCTTT. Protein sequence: CASSLSHSGWSTEAFF.

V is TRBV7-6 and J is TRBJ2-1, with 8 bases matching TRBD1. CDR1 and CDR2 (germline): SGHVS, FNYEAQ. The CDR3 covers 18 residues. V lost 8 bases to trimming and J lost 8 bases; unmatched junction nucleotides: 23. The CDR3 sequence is CASLPTLPGQDRFDEQFF. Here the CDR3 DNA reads TGTGCCAGCCTCCCTACCCTTCCGGGACAGGACCGTTTTGATGAGCAGTTCTTC.

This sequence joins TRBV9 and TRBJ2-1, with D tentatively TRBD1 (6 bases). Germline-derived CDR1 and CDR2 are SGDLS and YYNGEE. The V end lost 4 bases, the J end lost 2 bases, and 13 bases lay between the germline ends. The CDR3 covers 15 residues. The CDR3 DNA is TGTGCCAGCAGCCAACAGGGAATCACCTACAATGAGCAGTTCTTC. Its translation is CASSQQGITYNEQFF.

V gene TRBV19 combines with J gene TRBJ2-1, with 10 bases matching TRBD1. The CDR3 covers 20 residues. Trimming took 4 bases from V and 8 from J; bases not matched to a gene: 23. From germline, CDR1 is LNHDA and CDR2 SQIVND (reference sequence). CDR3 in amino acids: CASSTRTGGGLRANRDEQFF. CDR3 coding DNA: TGTGCCAGTAGTACCCGGACAGGGGGAGGACTAAGGGCGAATCGGGATGAGCAGTTCTTC.

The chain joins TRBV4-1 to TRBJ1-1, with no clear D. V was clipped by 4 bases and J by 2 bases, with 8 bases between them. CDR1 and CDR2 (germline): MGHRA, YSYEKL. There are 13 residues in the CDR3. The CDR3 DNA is TGCGCCAGCAGCCTTGCCCGTAACACTGAAGCTTTCTTT. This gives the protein CASSLARNTEAFF.

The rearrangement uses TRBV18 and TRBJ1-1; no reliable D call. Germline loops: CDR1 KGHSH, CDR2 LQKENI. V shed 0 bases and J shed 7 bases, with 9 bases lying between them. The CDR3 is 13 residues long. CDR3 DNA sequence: TGTGCCAGCTCACCACCGTGGGTCCGTGAAGCTTTCTTT. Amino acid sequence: CASSPPWVREAFF.

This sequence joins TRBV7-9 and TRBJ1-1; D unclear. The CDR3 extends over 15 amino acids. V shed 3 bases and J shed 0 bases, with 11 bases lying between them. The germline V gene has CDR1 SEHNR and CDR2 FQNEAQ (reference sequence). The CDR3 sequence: CASSLQDGMNTEAFF. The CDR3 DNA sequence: TGTGCCAGCAGCTTGCAGGACGGGATGAACACTGAAGCTTTCTTT.